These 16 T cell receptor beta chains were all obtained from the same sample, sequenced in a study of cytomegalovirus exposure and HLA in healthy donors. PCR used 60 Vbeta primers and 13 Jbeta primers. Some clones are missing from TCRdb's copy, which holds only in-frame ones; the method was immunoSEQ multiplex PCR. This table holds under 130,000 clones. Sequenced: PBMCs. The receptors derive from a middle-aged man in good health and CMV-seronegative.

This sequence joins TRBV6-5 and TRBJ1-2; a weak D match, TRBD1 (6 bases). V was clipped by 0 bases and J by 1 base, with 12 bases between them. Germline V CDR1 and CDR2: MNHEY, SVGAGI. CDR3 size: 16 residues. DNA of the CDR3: TGTGCCAGCAGTTACTCGGTGGGACAAAGTAACTATGGCTACACCTTC. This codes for CASSYSVGQSNYGYTF.

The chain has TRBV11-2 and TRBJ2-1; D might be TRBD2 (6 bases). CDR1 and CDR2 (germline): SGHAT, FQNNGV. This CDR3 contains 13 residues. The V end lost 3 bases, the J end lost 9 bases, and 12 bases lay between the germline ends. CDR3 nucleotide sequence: TGTGCCAGCAGCTTTGGGACGGGAGTTGAGCAGTTCTTC. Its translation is CASSFGTGVEQFF.

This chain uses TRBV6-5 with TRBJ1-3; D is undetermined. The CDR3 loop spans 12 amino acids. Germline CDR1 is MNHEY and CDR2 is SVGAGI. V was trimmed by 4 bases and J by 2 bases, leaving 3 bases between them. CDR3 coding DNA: TGTGCCAGCAGTTCTCCTGGAAACACCATATATTTT. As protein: CASSSPGNTIYF.

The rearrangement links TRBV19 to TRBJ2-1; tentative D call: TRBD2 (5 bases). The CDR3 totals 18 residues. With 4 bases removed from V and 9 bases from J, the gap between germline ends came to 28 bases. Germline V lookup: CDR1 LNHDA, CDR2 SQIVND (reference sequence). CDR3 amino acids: CASSRVSGINFGVGEQFF. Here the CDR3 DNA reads TGTGCCAGTAGTAGGGTTTCCGGCATCAATTTCGGGGTAGGTGAGCAGTTCTTC.

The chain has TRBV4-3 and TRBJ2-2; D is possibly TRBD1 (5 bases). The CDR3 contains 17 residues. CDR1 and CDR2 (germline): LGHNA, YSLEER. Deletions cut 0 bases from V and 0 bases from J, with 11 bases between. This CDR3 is CASSQEATAANTGELFF. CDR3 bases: TGCGCCAGCAGCCAAGAAGCGACAGCTGCGAACACCGGGGAGCTGTTTTTT.

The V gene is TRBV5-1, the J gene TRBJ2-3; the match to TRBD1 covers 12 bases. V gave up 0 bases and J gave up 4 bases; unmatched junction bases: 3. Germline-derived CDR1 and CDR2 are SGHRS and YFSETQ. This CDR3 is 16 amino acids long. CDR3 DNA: TGCGCCAGCAGCTTGGGGGGGACAGGGGGCGCAGATACGCAGTATTTT. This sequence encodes CASSLGGTGGADTQYF.

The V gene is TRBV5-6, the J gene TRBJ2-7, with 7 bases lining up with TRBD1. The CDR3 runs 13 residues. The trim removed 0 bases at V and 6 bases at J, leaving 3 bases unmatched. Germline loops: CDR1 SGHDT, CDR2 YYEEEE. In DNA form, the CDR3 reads TGTGCCAGCAGCTTGGAGACAGGGCTCGAGCAGTACTTC. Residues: CASSLETGLEQYF.

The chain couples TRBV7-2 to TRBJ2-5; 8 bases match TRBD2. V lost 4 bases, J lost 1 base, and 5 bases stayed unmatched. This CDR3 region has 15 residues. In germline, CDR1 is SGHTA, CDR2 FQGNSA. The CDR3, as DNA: TGTGCCAGCAGCTCGAGCGGGGGAATCCAAGAGACCCAGTACTTC. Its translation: CASSSSGGIQETQYF.

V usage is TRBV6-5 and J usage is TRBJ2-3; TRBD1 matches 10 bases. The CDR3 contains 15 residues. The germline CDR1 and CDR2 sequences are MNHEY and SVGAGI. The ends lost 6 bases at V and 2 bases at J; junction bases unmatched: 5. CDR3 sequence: CASSAGTGATDTQYF. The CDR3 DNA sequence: TGTGCCAGCAGCGCCGGGACAGGGGCCACAGATACGCAGTATTTT.

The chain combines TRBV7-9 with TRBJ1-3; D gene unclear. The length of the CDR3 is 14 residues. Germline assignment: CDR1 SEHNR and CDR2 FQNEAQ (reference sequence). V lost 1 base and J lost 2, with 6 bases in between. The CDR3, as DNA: TGTGCCAGCAGCTTAGTGTCAGCTGGAAACACCATATATTTT. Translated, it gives CASSLVSAGNTIYF.

The CDR3: CASSVDPGLGGTEAFF. The CDR3 DNA is TGTGCCAGCAGCGTAGATCCGGGCCTGGGAGGCACTGAAGCTTTCTTT. The J gene is TRBJ1-1, the V gene TRBV9, with D unclear. Germline CDR1 and CDR2: SGDLS and YYNGEE. CDR3 length: 16 amino acids. The V and J ends lost 0 bases and 4 bases respectively, with 16 bases between them.

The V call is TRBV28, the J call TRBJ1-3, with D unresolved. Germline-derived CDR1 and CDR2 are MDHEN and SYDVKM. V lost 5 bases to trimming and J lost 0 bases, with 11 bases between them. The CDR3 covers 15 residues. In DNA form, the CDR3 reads TGTGCCAGCAGTCCCCGACACCACTCTGGAAACACCATATATTTT. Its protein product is CASSPRHHSGNTIYF.

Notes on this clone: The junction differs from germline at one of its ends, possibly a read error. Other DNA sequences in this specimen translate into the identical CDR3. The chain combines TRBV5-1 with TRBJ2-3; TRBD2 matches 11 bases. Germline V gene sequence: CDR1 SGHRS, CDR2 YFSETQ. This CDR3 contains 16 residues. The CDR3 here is CASSLVLAGGGDTQYF. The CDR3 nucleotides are TGCGCCAGTAGCTTGGTGCTAGCGGGGGGAGGAGATACGCAGTATTTT.

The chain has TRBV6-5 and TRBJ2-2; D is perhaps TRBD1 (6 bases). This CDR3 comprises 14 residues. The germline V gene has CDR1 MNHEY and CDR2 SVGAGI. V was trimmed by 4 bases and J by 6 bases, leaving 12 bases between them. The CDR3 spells CASSSLTGPGELFF. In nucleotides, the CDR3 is TGTGCCAGCAGTTCGCTTACAGGGCCCGGGGAGCTGTTTTTT.

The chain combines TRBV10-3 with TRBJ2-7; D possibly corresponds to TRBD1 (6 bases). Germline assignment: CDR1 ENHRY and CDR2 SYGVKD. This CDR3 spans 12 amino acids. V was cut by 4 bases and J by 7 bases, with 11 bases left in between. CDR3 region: CAISAQGPEQYF. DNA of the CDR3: TGTGCCATCAGTGCCCAGGGGCCTGAGCAGTACTTC.

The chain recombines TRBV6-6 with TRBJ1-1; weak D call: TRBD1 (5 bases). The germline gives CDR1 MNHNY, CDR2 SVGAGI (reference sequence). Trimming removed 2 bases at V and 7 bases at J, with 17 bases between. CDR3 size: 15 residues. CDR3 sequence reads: CASSYEPWGVVEAFF. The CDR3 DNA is TGTGCCAGCAGTTACGAGCCGTGGGGGGTTGTTGAAGCTTTCTTT.